Below, 18 T cell receptor beta chains from the same sample are listed, as sequenced in a study of shared clonotypes between healthy human individuals. Generated by immunoSEQ multiplex PCR, the TCRdb table keeps only in-frame clones and is missing some. The table includes some 790,000 clones, about two thirds detected once. Sequencing was done on a sample of memory CD4+ T cells sorted from blood. Subset here: CD45RA-negative fraction. Receptors originate from a woman under 40 in good health.

This clone was seen repeatedly, ten times or more. The chain employs TRBV18 and TRBJ2-1; D gene uncertain. V lost 2 bases, J lost 8 bases, and 7 bases lay in between. The CDR3 has 12 residues. From germline, CDR1 is KGHSH and CDR2 LQKENI. CDR3 bases: TGTGCCAGCTCACCAAGGTCGGATGAGCAGTTCTTC. It codes for CASSPRSDEQFF.

This clone was counted between two and nine times. The V and J genes are TRBV6-5 and TRBJ1-2, with TRBD1 identical over 7 bases. The CDR3 runs to 15 residues. CDR1 MNHEY and CDR2 SVGAGI come from the germline V gene. With V trimmed by 0 bases and J by 5 bases, 6 bases remained unmatched. DNA for the CDR3: TGTGCCAGCAGTTACTCACCAGGGGGGGTATATGGCTACACCTTC. Translation gives CASSYSPGGVYGYTF.

The gene calls are TRBV25-1 and TRBJ2-5; D perhaps matches TRBD1 (6 bases). The DNA end lines up better with TRBJ2-7; the J call may be wrong. This CDR3 contains 17 residues. Germline CDR1 reads MGHDK; CDR2 reads SYGVNS. The CDR3 region has the DNA TGTGCCAGCAGTGCCCAGGGGCAGGGTGCCCTCTCCTACGAGCAGTACTTC. Translation gives CASSAQGQGALSYEQYF.

This chain joins TRBV7-4 and TRBJ2-5, with D unclear. The J call is doubtful: the DNA matches TRBJ2-7 better. This CDR3 has 12 residues. Germline V gene data show CDR1 as SGHVT and CDR2 as SQSDAQ. The CDR3 sequence: CASSLISYEQYF. CDR3 sequence (DNA): TGTGCCAGCAGCTTAATCTCCTACGAGCAGTACTTC.

The V and J genes are TRBV7-8 and TRBJ1-4, with D hard to call. Trimming pared 4 bases from V and 8 bases from J, leaving 5 bases between. CDR3 size: 11 residues. CDR1 is SGHVS and CDR2 is FQNEAQ in the germline V gene. The CDR3 DNA is TGTGCCAGCAGCTCCACAGAAAAACTGTTTTTT. Protein product: CASSSTEKLFF.

V gene TRBV29-1 combines with J gene TRBJ2-2; D is undetermined. The CDR3 runs 12 residues. The ends were cut back, 4 bases at V and 4 bases at J, with 7 bases in the middle. CDR1 is SQVTM and CDR2 is ANQGSEA in the germline V gene. The CDR3 here is CSVGVTTGELFF. CDR3 nucleotide sequence: TGCAGCGTTGGAGTCACCACCGGGGAGCTGTTTTTT.

This clone was found a few times. The DNA for the CDR3 is TGTGCCAGCAGAAGTCTGAATGAGCAGTTCTTC. Translating it yields CASRSLNEQFF. The V and J genes are TRBV6-5 and TRBJ2-1, with D unresolved. Trimming took off 6 bases at V and 7 bases at J, with 7 bases between the two ends. The CDR3 has 11 residues. In germline, CDR1 is MNHEY, CDR2 SVGAGI.

This chain joins TRBV28 and TRBJ1-4, with D tentatively TRBD1 (5 bases). The V gene's germline CDR1 is MDHEN and CDR2 SYDVKM. This CDR3 has 14 amino acids. V dropped 7 bases and J dropped 9 bases, with 18 bases sitting between them. The CDR3 DNA is TGTGCCAGCACCCGGGGGGATAGCACTCAAAAACTGTTTTTT. Translating gives CASTRGDSTQKLFF.

This clone was seen just once. V is TRBV28 and J is TRBJ2-5, with 10 bases that match TRBD2. The V segment lost 7 bases and the J segment 5 bases; nucleotides outside the gene matches: 10. CDR1 and CDR2 (germline): MDHEN, SYDVKM. There are 15 residues in the CDR3. The CDR3 DNA reads as TGTGCCAGCAAAGTAGGGACTAGCGTTGGGGAGACCCAGTACTTC. Its protein product is CASKVGTSVGETQYF.

Ten or more counts support this clone. The rearrangement links TRBV5-1 to TRBJ1-4; maybe TRBD1 (6 bases). This CDR3 region has 12 residues. V lost 5 bases to trimming and J lost 6 bases, with 8 bases between them. CDR1 is SGHRS and CDR2 is YFSETQ in the germline V gene. The CDR3 DNA sequence: TGCGCCAGCAGACAGGGAGATGAAAAACTGTTTTTT. This translates into CASRQGDEKLFF.

The V call is TRBV19, the J call TRBJ2-3; D ambiguous. This CDR3 comprises 17 residues. Germline loops: CDR1 LNHDA, CDR2 SQIVND (reference sequence). V was trimmed by 5 bases and J by 0 bases, leaving 18 bases between them. The CDR3 reads CASSPWGYPRSTDTQYF. The CDR3 DNA sequence: TGTGCCAGTAGTCCTTGGGGATATCCACGGAGCACAGATACGCAGTATTTT.

The chain couples TRBV5-1 to TRBJ1-5, with TRBD1 identical over 10 bases. J lost 7 bases, V lost 4 bases, and 8 bases had no gene match. Germline CDR1 is SGHRS and CDR2 is YFSETQ. The CDR3 has 15 residues. As DNA, the CDR3 is TGCGCCAGCAGCGAGGGGACAGGGGCTTCACAGCCCCAGCATTTT. Translating gives CASSEGTGASQPQHF.

On this clone: Possible read error: a much larger clone is one base away. This chain links TRBV6-1 with TRBJ2-3; 8 bases match TRBD2. CDR1 and CDR2 (germline): MNHNS, SASEGT. The trim removed 2 bases at V and 0 bases at J, leaving 1 base unmatched. The CDR3 covers 15 residues. The chain's CDR3 is CASSEIAGSTDTQYF. In DNA form, the CDR3 reads TGTGCCAGCAGTGAAATAGCGGGAAGCACAGATACGCAGTATTTT.

This clone was seen once. The V gene is TRBV5-5, the J gene TRBJ1-1; 11 bases are shared with TRBD1. The CDR3 sequence is 15 residues long. The J segment lost 3 bases and the V segment lost 3 bases, leaving 4 bases of the junction unmatched. The germline CDR1 and CDR2 sequences are SGHKS and YYEKEE (reference sequence). CDR3 nucleotide sequence: TGTGCCAGCAGCTCCCCGGACAGGGGGCACACTGAAGCTTTCTTT. This codes for CASSSPDRGHTEAFF.

The chain has TRBV12-2 and TRBJ2-5. TRBV12-2 is shown as a pseudogene. This CDR3 comprises 13 residues. The CDR3 region is CASRQTGGETQYF. The CDR3 DNA reads TGTGCAAGTCGACAGACAGGAGGGGAGACCCAGTACTTC.

This clone has a handful of counts. The chain uses TRBV7-6 and TRBJ2-3, with 8 nucleotides matching TRBD1. The V gene end was trimmed by 5 bases and the J gene end by 2 bases; junction bases not matched to a gene: 6. The CDR3 covers 15 residues. Germline CDR1 reads SGHVS; CDR2 reads FNYEAQ. The DNA for the CDR3 is TGTGCCAGCAGCAGGACAGGGCAGTACACAGATACGCAGTATTTT. Residues: CASSRTGQYTDTQYF. Filled out from reference TRBV7-6 and TRBJ2-3, the complete variable domain reads GAGVSQSPRYKVTKRGQDVALRCDPISGHVSLYWYRQALGQGPEFLTYFNYEAQQDKSGLPNDRFSAERPEGSISTLTIQRTEQRDSAMYRCASSRTGQYTDTQYFGPGTRLTVL.

The chain has TRBV5-1 and TRBJ2-7; 12 nucleotides align to TRBD2. CDR1 is SGHRS, CDR2 YFSETQ, per germline. This CDR3 has 21 residues. The V and J ends lost 4 bases and 4 bases, in that order; junction bases with no gene match: 24. CDR3 in amino acids: CASSLGELDRDLTSGSYEQYF. DNA of the CDR3: TGCGCCAGCAGCCTGGGGGAATTGGACAGGGACTTGACTAGCGGGAGTTACGAGCAGTACTTC.

The chain uses TRBV27 and TRBJ2-7; D may be TRBD2 (5 bases). This CDR3 has 14 amino acids. Germline V gene data show CDR1 as MNHEY and CDR2 as SMNVEV (reference sequence). V lost 1 base and J 8 bases, leaving 15 bases between the germline ends. CDR3 sequence: CASSLLGSPGKQYF. The CDR3 DNA is TGTGCCAGCAGTTTATTAGGGAGCCCTGGGAAGCAGTACTTC.